The entry below gives a single TCR beta chain sequence along with its context. Its antigen is not known. TCRdb keeps only in-frame clones here, not all; method: immunoSEQ multiplex PCR. Of tens of thousands of clones listed, over 75% are singletons. This CDR3 is built from 15 residues. Germline-derived CDR1 and CDR2 are LNHDA and SQIVND (reference sequence). The V segment lost 5 bases and the J segment 1 base; nucleotides outside the gene matches: 7. Indicated time point: baseline, week 1 (first vaccination visit). Treatment in this sample: pre-vaccination baseline after standard-of-care therapy. The data were obtained in a study of a mutant IDH1 vaccine in newly diagnosed glioma. The study's findings and limits: Changes in the top peripheral T cell clonotypes seemingly had no bearing on pseudoprogression.

J is TRBJ2-5 and V is TRBV19; 7 bases are shared with TRBD1. This receptor was obtained from a man younger than 40 with glioma. The starting material was PBMCs, obtained from a glioma patient treated with radiotherapy, temozolomide or both. Here the CDR3 reads CASSPMAGGQETQYF. In DNA form, the CDR3 reads TGTGCCAGTAGTCCCATGGCAGGGGGCCAAGAGACCCAGTACTTC.